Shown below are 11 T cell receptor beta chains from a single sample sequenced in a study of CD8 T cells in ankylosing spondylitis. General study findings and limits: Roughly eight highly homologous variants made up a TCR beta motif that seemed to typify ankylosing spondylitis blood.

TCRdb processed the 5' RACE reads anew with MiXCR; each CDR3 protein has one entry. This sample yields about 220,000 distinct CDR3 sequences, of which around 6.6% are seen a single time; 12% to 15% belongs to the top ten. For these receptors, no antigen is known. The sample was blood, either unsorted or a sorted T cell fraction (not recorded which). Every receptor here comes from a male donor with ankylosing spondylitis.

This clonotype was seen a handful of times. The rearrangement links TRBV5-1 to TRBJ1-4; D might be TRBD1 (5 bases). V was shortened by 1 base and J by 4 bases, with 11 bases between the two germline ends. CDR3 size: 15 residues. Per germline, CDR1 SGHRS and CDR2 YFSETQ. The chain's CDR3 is CASSLTGLLNEKLFF. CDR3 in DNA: TGCGCCAGCAGCTTGACGGGACTCCTTAATGAAAAACTGTTTTTT. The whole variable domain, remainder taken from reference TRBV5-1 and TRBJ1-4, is KAGVTQTPRYLIKTRGQQVTLSCSPISGHRSVSWYQQTPGQGLQFLFEYFSETQRNKGNFPGRFSGRQFSNSRSEMNVSTLELGDSALYLCASSLTGLLNEKLFFGSGTQLSVL.

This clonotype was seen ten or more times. The CDR3 protein is CSARDQGLTGNEQFF. The CDR3 bases are TGCAGTGCTAGAGATCAGGGCCTTACAGGGAATGAGCAGTTCTTC. The chain has TRBV20-1 and TRBJ2-1; possible D gene TRBD1, 6 bases. Trimming shortened V by 0 bases and J by 7 bases, and 16 bases separated the two germline ends. In germline, CDR1 is DFQATT, CDR2 SNEGSKA (reference sequence). There are 15 residues in the CDR3.

The CDR3 spells CSARLIPRDPPLHF. The CDR3 coding sequence is TGCAGTGCTAGACTAATCCCTCGGGATCCACCCCTCCACTTT. The chain recombines TRBV20-1 with TRBJ1-6; D is uncertain. V shed 2 bases and J shed 11 bases, with 16 bases lying between them. Per germline, CDR1 DFQATT and CDR2 SNEGSKA (reference sequence). The CDR3 is made up of 14 amino acids.

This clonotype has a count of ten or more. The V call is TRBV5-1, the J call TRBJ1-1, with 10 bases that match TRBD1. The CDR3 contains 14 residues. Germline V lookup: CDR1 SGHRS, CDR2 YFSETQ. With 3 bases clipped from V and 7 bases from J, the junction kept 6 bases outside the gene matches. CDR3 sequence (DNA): TGCGCCAGCAGCTGGGGACAGGGGATGGGTGAAGCTTTCTTT. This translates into CASSWGQGMGEAFF.

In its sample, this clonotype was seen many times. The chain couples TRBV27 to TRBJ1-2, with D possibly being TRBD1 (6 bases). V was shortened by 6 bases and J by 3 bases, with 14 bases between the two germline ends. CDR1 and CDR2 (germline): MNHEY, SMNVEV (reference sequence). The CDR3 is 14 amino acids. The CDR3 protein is CASSQRDTDYGYTF. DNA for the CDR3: TGTGCCAGCAGCCAAAGGGACACAGACTATGGCTACACCTTC.

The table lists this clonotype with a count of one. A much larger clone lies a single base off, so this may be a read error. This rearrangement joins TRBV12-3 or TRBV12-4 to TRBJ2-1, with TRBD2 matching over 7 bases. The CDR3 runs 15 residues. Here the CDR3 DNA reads TGTGCCAGCAGTCCCGCCGGGGGGATCCACAATGAGCAGCTCTTC. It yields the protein CASSPAGGIHNEQLF.

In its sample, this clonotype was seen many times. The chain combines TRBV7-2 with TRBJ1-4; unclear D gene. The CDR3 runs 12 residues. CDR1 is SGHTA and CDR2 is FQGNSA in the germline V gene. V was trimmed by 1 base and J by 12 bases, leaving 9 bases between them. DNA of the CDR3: TGTGCCAGCAGCTTAGATGGCGTGGAACTGTTTTTT. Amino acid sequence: CASSLDGVELFF.

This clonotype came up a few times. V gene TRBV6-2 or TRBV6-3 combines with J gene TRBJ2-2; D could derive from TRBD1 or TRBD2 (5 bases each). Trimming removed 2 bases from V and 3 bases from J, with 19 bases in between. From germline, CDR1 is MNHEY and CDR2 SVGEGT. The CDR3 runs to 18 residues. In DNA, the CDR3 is TGTGCCAGCAGTTACCCCGGGGCTAGCTTTTTGGACACCGGGGAGCTGTTTTTT. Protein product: CASSYPGASFLDTGELFF.

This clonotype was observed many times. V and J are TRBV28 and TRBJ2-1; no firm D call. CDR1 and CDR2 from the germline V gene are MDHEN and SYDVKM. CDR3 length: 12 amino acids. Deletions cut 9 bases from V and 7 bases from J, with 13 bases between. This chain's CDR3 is CASRLSANEQFF. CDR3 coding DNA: TGTGCCAGTCGGCTTTCTGCAAATGAGCAGTTCTTC.

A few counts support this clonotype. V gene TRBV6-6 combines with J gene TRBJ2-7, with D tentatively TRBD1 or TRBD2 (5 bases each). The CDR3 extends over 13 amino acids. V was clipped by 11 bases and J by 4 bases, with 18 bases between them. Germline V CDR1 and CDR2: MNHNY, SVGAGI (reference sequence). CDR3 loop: CAARDGPIYEQYF. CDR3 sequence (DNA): TGTGCCGCCCGGGACGGTCCTATTTACGAGCAGTACTTC.

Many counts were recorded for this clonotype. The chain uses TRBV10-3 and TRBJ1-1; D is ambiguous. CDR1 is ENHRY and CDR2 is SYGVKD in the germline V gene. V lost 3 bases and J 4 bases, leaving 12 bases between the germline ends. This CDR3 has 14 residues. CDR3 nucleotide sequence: TGTGCCATCAGTGAAGCTAGGGTACGCACTGAAGCTTTCTTT. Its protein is CAISEARVRTEAFF.